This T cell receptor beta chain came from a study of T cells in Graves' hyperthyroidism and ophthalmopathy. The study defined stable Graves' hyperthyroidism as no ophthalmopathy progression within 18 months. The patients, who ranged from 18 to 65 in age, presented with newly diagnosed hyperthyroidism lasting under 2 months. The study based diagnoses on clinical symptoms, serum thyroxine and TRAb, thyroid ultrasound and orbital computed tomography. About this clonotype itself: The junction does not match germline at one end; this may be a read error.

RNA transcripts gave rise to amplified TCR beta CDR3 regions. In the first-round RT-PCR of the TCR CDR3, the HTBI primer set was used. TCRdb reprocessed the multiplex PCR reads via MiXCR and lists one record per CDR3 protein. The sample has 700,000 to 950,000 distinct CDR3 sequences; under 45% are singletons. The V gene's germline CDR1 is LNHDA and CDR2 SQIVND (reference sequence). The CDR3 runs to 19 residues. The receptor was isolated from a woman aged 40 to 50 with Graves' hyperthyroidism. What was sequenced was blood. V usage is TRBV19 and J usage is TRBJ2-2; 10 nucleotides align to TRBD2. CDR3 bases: TGTGCCAGTGGTAGAGTATATGGGCTAGCGGGGGCGAACGCCGGGGAGCTGTTTTTT. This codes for CASGRVYGLAGANAGELFF.